These T cell receptor beta chains were read from a single sample in a study of blood T cell repertoires in COVID-19. Produced via immunoSEQ multiplex PCR; TCRdb's table is partial and in-frame only. The table shows roughly 80,000 clones, with around 80% occurring only once. The material sequenced was peripheral blood. These receptors came from a human donor in a cohort sampled during active COVID-19. The CDR3 runs from the conserved cysteine through the conserved F or W. D genes are given only for firm matches. The size field is filled for only some rows; it gives once, few, many or a size class.

j_call d_call clone_size v_call cdr3_aa cdr3_nt
TRBJ1-2 TRBD1 - TRBV4-2 CASSQATGTSAYTF TGTGCCAGCAGCCAAGCGACAGGGACGTCCGCCTACACCTTC
TRBJ1-2 - - TRBV5-1 CASSLASRGDGYTF TGCGCCAGCAGCCTTGCATCCAGGGGAGACGGCTACACCTTC
TRBJ1-6 - few TRBV3-1/TRBV3-2 CASSQDLRTANSPLHF TGTGCCAGCAGCCAAGATCTCCGGACAGCGAATTCACCCCTCCACTTT
TRBJ1-6 - - TRBV9 CASSGRDRGNSPLHF TGTGCCAGCAGCGGCCGGGATCGTGGTAATTCACCCCTCCACTTT
TRBJ1-6 - - TRBV5-1 CASSLTRMSSYNSPLHF TGCGCCAGCAGCTTGACGAGGATGAGCTCCTATAATTCACCCCTCCACTTT
TRBJ2-7 TRBD2 - TRBV3-1/TRBV3-2 CASRARGASTEQYF TGTGCCAGCAGAGCGCGGGGGGCCTCTACGGAGCAGTACTTC
TRBJ2-1 TRBD2 - TRBV4-1 CASSPTDGGGVYNNEQFF TGCGCCAGCAGCCCCACGGATGGCGGGGGGGTTTACAACAATGAGCAGTTCTTC
TRBJ2-3 TRBD2 - TRBV6-5 CASSYGVAGSTDTQYF TGTGCCAGCAGTTACGGGGTAGCGGGCAGCACAGATACGCAGTATTTT
TRBJ2-7 TRBD1 - TRBV7-9 CASSARTGGFSSYEQYF TGTGCCAGCAGCGCGAGGACAGGGGGCTTTAGCTCCTACGAGCAGTACTTC
TRBJ2-3 - - TRBV7-2 CASSLTSFTDTQYF TGTGCCAGCAGCTTGACTAGTTTCACAGATACGCAGTATTTT
TRBJ1-2 TRBD1 - TRBV28 CATRTGTGDGYTF TGTGCTACCCGGACAGGGACGGGTGACGGCTACACCTTC
TRBJ2-7 - - TRBV7-2 CASSLLQGDYEQYF TGTGCCAGCAGCTTATTACAGGGTGACTACGAGCAGTACTTC
TRBJ2-2 - - TRBV6-6 CASSNPQGRAGELFF TGTGCCAGCAGTAACCCACAGGGTCGGGCCGGGGAGCTGTTTTTT
TRBJ1-1 - - TRBV7-3 CASSASGWLEAFF TGTGCCAGCAGCGCGTCCGGGTGGCTTGAAGCTTTCTTT
TRBJ2-1 - - TRBV10-3 CAIGTGVDNEQFF TGTGCCATCGGAACGGGGGTGGACAATGAGCAGTTCTTC
TRBJ2-3 TRBD2 - TRBV5-1 CASSLGLAGDTDTQYF TGCGCCAGCAGCTTGGGACTAGCGGGGGACACAGATACGCAGTATTTT
TRBJ2-1 - - TRBV6-5 CASTGGTRPNNEQFF TGTGCCAGCACCGGTGGGACAAGGCCAAACAATGAGCAGTTCTTC
TRBJ1-5 - - TRBV4-1 CASSQVGAGLGNQPQHF TGCGCCAGCAGCCAAGTAGGGGCAGGGCTAGGCAATCAGCCCCAGCATTTT
TRBJ2-1 TRBD1 - TRBV28 CASSFGDRVHNEQFF TGTGCCAGCAGTTTTGGAGACAGGGTACACAATGAGCAGTTCTTC
TRBJ1-1 - - TRBV29-1 CSVEQGGNTEAFF TGCAGCGTTGAGCAGGGTGGGAACACTGAAGCTTTCTTT
TRBJ2-1 TRBD2 - TRBV7-2 CASSPSGGAYNEQFF TGTGCCAGCAGCCCTAGCGGGGGGGCTTACAATGAGCAGTTCTTC
TRBJ1-5 TRBD1 - TRBV2 CASSEADRISNQPQHF TGTGCCAGCAGTGAAGCGGACAGGATTAGCAATCAGCCCCAGCATTTT
TRBJ1-2 TRBD1 many TRBV19 CASSSRDREAYGYTF TGTGCCAGTAGCAGCCGGGACAGGGAGGCCTATGGCTACACCTTC
TRBJ2-7 - - TRBV28 CASSLPRTLRSSYEQYF TGTGCCAGCAGTTTACCCCGGACTCTTAGGAGCTCCTACGAGCAGTACTTC
TRBJ2-1 - - TRBV5-1 CASSAGTPTGEQFF TGCGCCAGCAGCGCCGGGACTCCCACGGGTGAGCAGTTCTTC
TRBJ2-7 - - TRBV24-1 CATSDPRGQSYEQYF TGTGCCACCAGCGACCCCCGCGGACAGAGCTACGAGCAGTACTTC
TRBJ2-1 - - TRBV5-1 CASRRDIGSYNEQFF TGCGCCAGCAGAAGGGACATTGGCTCCTACAATGAGCAGTTCTTC
TRBJ2-7 - few TRBV4-2 CASSQDLRDEQYF TGTGCCAGCAGCCAAGATTTGAGGGACGAGCAGTACTTC
TRBJ2-7 TRBD2 once TRBV6-5 CASGRRGDEQYF TGTGCCAGCGGCCGCCGGGGGGACGAGCAGTACTTC
TRBJ1-2 TRBD1 - TRBV4-1 CASSYLFQGAINGYTF TGCGCCAGCAGTTACTTATTTCAGGGGGCAATTAATGGCTACACCTTC
TRBJ2-7 - - TRBV3-1/TRBV3-2 CASSHGYQGNEQYF TGTGCCAGCAGCCATGGGTATCAGGGGAACGAGCAGTACTTC
TRBJ1-5 - - TRBV2 CASSGQQSQPQHF TGTGCCAGCAGTGGACAGCAGTCCCAGCCCCAGCATTTT
TRBJ2-1 TRBD1 few TRBV5-1 CASSGAGTGVDNEQFF TGCGCCAGCAGCGGGGCCGGGACAGGGGTGGACAATGAGCAGTTCTTC
TRBJ2-3 - - TRBV7-9 CASSLSGLGTDTQYF TGTGCCAGCAGCTTATCCGGACTGGGCACAGATACGCAGTATTTT
TRBJ1-5 - - TRBV23-1 CASSPGVGQPQHF TGCGCCAGCAGTCCAGGGGTCGGACAGCCCCAGCATTTT
TRBJ2-3 TRBD2 few TRBV2 CASSEGGGRTDTQYF TGTGCCAGCAGTGAGGGCGGGGGGCGCACAGATACGCAGTATTTT
TRBJ2-5 TRBD1 - TRBV2 CASTGVETQYF TGTGCCAGTACAGGGGTGGAGACCCAGTACTTC
TRBJ1-2 TRBD1 once TRBV3-1/TRBV3-2 CASSQGTGYGYTF TGTGCCAGCAGCCAAGGGACAGGGTATGGCTACACCTTC
TRBJ2-7 - - TRBV11-2 CASKSLGAPLGEQYF TGTGCCAGCAAGTCCCTGGGGGCCCCTCTGGGCGAGCAGTACTTC
TRBJ2-2 - - TRBV18 CASSPITANTGELFF TGTGCCAGCTCACCGATCACAGCGAACACCGGGGAGCTGTTTTTT
TRBJ1-2 TRBD1 once TRBV7-9 CASTTGTDRGNF TGTGCCAGCACCACCGGGACGGACAGGGGAAACTTC
TRBJ1-4 - - TRBV2 CASKSGLSNEKLFF TGTGCCAGCAAATCAGGGCTGTCTAATGAAAAACTGTTTTTT
TRBJ1-1 TRBD1 - TRBV7-2 CASRDGTGGWTEAFF TGTGCCAGCAGGGACGGGACAGGGGGATGGACTGAAGCTTTCTTT
TRBJ2-7 TRBD1 - TRBV5-1 CASSLDGTGGIYEQYF TGCGCCAGCAGCTTGGACGGGACAGGGGGCATCTACGAGCAGTACTTC
TRBJ2-5 TRBD2 - TRBV7-9 CASSLTTSGKETQYF TGTGCCAGCAGCCTAACGACTAGCGGTAAAGAGACCCAGTACTTC
TRBJ2-6 TRBD1 - TRBV9 CASSVRGQGAPYSGANVLTF TGTGCCAGCAGCGTACGGGGACAGGGGGCTCCTTACTCTGGGGCCAACGTCCTGACTTTC
TRBJ2-3 - - TRBV24-1 CATSDPYRGGSPDTQYF TGTGCCACCAGTGATCCTTACAGGGGGGGGAGCCCAGATACGCAGTATTTT
TRBJ2-3 - - TRBV19 CASSINAGGLDTQYF TGTGCCAGTAGTATAAATGCCGGGGGTTTGGATACGCAGTATTTT
TRBJ2-1 TRBD2 - TRBV7-9 CASSKLAGYSNEQFF TGTGCCAGCAGCAAACTAGCGGGGTACTCCAATGAGCAGTTCTTC
TRBJ1-4 - - TRBV2 CASSAQATDEKLFF TGTGCCAGCAGTGCACAGGCTACGGATGAAAAACTGTTTTTT
TRBJ1-2 TRBD1 - TRBV15 CATSRVRTGGLGYTF TGTGCCACCAGCAGAGTGCGGACAGGGGGCCTTGGCTACACCTTC
TRBJ1-3 - - TRBV7-6 CASSFNELGTGNTIYF TGTGCCAGCAGCTTTAACGAACTTGGTACTGGAAACACCATATATTTT
TRBJ2-5 TRBD2 - TRBV29-1 CSVVKAGGPRETQYF TGCAGCGTTGTTAAAGCGGGGGGGCCGAGGGAGACCCAGTACTTC
TRBJ2-5 TRBD2 - TRBV18 CASSPSGGARETQYF TGTGCCAGCTCACCTAGCGGGGGGGCCCGAGAGACCCAGTACTTC
TRBJ1-4 TRBD1 - TRBV7-2 CASSLGTVGNEKLFF TGTGCCAGCAGCCTCGGGACAGTGGGAAATGAAAAACTGTTTTTT
TRBJ1-2 - - TRBV11-2 CASSSSGGLYGYTF TGTGCCAGCAGCTCCTCGGGAGGGTTGTATGGCTACACCTTC
TRBJ2-7 - few TRBV1 CTSSLTITGCEQYF TGCACCAGCAGCCTAACTATTACAGGGTGCGAGCAGTACTTC